A single sample is the source of the 21 T cell receptor beta chains below, sequenced in a study of cytomegalovirus exposure and HLA in healthy donors. Researchers ran the PCR with 60 Vbeta and 13 Jbeta primers. Libraries were prepared by immunoSEQ multiplex PCR; TCRdb keeps only in-frame clonotypes and omits some of them. Of more than 80,000 clones in the sample, around 77% were seen once. The material sequenced was PBMCs. All receptors come from a woman between 55 and 75 years old in good health and CMV-seropositive.

The chain carries TRBV9 and TRBJ1-2, with D hard to call. This CDR3 is 15 amino acids long. The V end was cut by 0 bases, the J end by 4 bases, with 13 bases between. The germline V gene has CDR1 SGDLS and CDR2 YYNGEE. This chain's CDR3 is CASSVAPQSSYGYTF. The CDR3 DNA reads as TGTGCCAGCAGCGTAGCGCCGCAGTCTAGCTATGGCTACACCTTC.

V gene TRBV30 combines with J gene TRBJ1-5; 7 nucleotides line up with TRBD1. Losses at the gene ends were 2 bases for V and 3 bases for J; bases not matched to a gene: 7. The CDR3 has 15 amino acids. Looked up from germline, CDR1 is GTSNPN and CDR2 is SVGIG (reference sequence). CDR3 in amino acids: CAWSLQGDYNQPQHF. CDR3 bases: TGTGCCTGGAGTCTTCAGGGGGATTACAATCAGCCCCAGCATTTT.

This chain joins TRBV7-3 and TRBJ2-1; TRBD2 agrees at 11 bases. The CDR3 runs 16 residues. Germline V lookup: CDR1 SGHTA, CDR2 FQGTGA. V lost 4 bases to trimming and J lost 5 bases; unmatched junction nucleotides: 7. CDR3 bases: TGTGCCAGCAGCTACGGACTAGCGGGTTGGGACAATGAGCAGTTCTTC. Translating it yields CASSYGLAGWDNEQFF.

Turning to this clone: Germline and junction disagree at one end, which may indicate a read error. This rearrangement joins TRBV7-9 to TRBJ2-7; TRBD1 aligns across 12 bases. Germline V lookup: CDR1 SEHNR, CDR2 FQNEAQ (reference sequence). The CDR3 sequence is 15 residues long. The chain's CDR3 is CSSSTRDRGRDEQYF. The CDR3 nucleotides read TGTTCCAGCAGCACCCGGGACAGGGGGCGAGACGAGCAGTACTTC. Full variable domain (rest looked up from reference TRBV7-9 and TRBJ2-7): DTGVSQNPRHKITKRGQNVTFRCDPISEHNRLYWYRQTLGQGPEFLTYFQNEAQLEKSRLLSDRFSAERPKGSFSTLEIQRTEQGDSAMYLCSSSTRDRGRDEQYFGPGTRLTVT.

This chain uses TRBV6-6 with TRBJ1-5, with D possibly being TRBD1 (6 bases). The germline V gene has CDR1 MNHNY and CDR2 SVGAGI (reference sequence). With 5 bases removed from V and 4 bases from J, the gap between germline ends came to 12 bases. This CDR3 region has 14 residues. The CDR3 loop is CASSPLTGNQPQHF. CDR3 bases: TGTGCCAGCAGTCCCCTTACAGGGAATCAGCCCCAGCATTTT.

A few counts support this clone. The CDR3 DNA is TGTGCCATCGGAAGGGACAGGGGGATCACTGAAGCTTTCTTT. Translating gives CAIGRDRGITEAFF. This sequence joins TRBV10-3 and TRBJ1-1, with 11 positions matching TRBD1. There are 14 residues in the CDR3. Germline CDR1 and CDR2: ENHRY and SYGVKD. V shed 8 bases and J 4 bases; nucleotides not matched to a gene: 6.

The chain couples TRBV5-1 to TRBJ2-1; 11 bases fit TRBD2. V was pared by 4 bases and J by 0 bases, with 12 bases of the junction left unmatched. The length of the CDR3 is 19 residues. The germline V gene has CDR1 SGHRS and CDR2 YFSETQ. CDR3 loop: CASSPLGTSGARSYNEQFF. The DNA of the CDR3 is TGCGCCAGCAGCCCGTTGGGGACTAGCGGAGCCCGCTCCTACAATGAGCAGTTCTTC. Supplemented by reference TRBV5-1 and TRBJ2-1, the full variable domain reads KAGVTQTPRYLIKTRGQQVTLSCSPISGHRSVSWYQQTPGQGLQFLFEYFSETQRNKGNFPGRFSGRQFSNSRSEMNVSTLELGDSALYLCASSPLGTSGARSYNEQFFGPGTRLTVL.

The chain recombines TRBV28 with TRBJ2-5; D not certain. The J call is uncertain, as TRBJ2-7 better fits the DNA end. Germline assignment: CDR1 MDHEN and CDR2 SYDVKM. This CDR3 is built from 13 residues. This CDR3 reads CASSLTGAYEQYF. Written as DNA, the CDR3 is TGTGCCAGCAGTTTAACCGGAGCCTACGAGCAGTACTTC.

The chain is built from TRBV10-3 and TRBJ2-2; 13 nucleotides align to TRBD2. This CDR3 comprises 18 residues. CDR1 and CDR2 (germline): ENHRY, SYGVKD. Losses at the gene ends were 5 bases for V and 4 bases for J; bases not matched to a gene: 10. The CDR3 DNA reads TGTGCCATCAGTAAGACTAGCGGGAGGTCAAGGGGCACCGGGGAGCTGTTTTTT. This codes for CAISKTSGRSRGTGELFF.

The genes are TRBV9 and TRBJ2-7; perhaps TRBD2 as D (7 bases). The CDR3 runs 16 residues. Trimming shortened V by 4 bases and J by 3 bases, and 20 bases separated the two germline ends. Germline V gene data show CDR1 as SGDLS and CDR2 as YYNGEE. Here the CDR3 reads CASSSPRGATSYEQYF. In DNA, the CDR3 is TGTGCCAGCAGCTCCCCCCGGGGGGCCACAAGCTACGAGCAGTACTTC.

The chain is built from TRBV7-3 and TRBJ2-1; TRBD2 matches at 10 bases. Germline values: CDR1 SGHTA, CDR2 FQGTGA. The CDR3 consists of 15 residues. Trimming removed 4 bases from V and 4 bases from J; junction bases left unmatched: 4. The CDR3 DNA follows: TGTGCCAGCAGCTCTCTAGCGGGAGTTTACAATGAGCAGTTCTTC. Protein: CASSSLAGVYNEQFF.

The V call is TRBV10-3, the J call TRBJ1-2; no firm D call. The CDR3 totals 13 residues. Germline V CDR1 and CDR2: ENHRY, SYGVKD. The germline V and J ends were trimmed by 6 bases and 2 bases, with 10 bases remaining between them. The CDR3 DNA reads as TGTGCCATCAGGCGCGCCCTAAACTATGGCTACACCTTC. Its protein product is CAIRRALNYGYTF.

This clone has just a few counts. The chain uses TRBV2 and TRBJ2-7; 10 positions match TRBD2. Germline V gives CDR1 SNHLY, CDR2 FYNNEI. The CDR3 loop spans 16 amino acids. The ends lost 5 bases at V and 0 bases at J; junction bases unmatched: 7. The CDR3 region is CASSWTSGGNSYEQYF. CDR3 coding DNA: TGTGCCAGCAGTTGGACTAGCGGAGGGAACTCCTACGAGCAGTACTTC.

The CDR3 DNA is TGCGCCAGCTCCTACACGGCGGCGAACGAGCAGTACTTC. This translates into CASSYTAANEQYF. The J gene is TRBJ2-7, the V gene TRBV4-1, with no clear D. Between the trimmed V and J ends, which lost 8 bases and 5 bases, there was a span of 16 bases. Germline-derived CDR1 and CDR2 are MGHRA and YSYEKL. The CDR3 totals 13 residues.

This clone was detected a few times. V gene TRBV2 combines with J gene TRBJ1-1, with a weak D call TRBD1 (6 bases). Trimming took 2 bases from V and 1 from J, leaving 14 bases between them. The CDR3 has 16 residues. CDR1 SNHLY and CDR2 FYNNEI come from the germline V gene. Here the CDR3 reads CASSESSGVRNTEAFF. The CDR3 DNA is TGTGCCAGCAGTGAATCGTCAGGGGTGCGGAACACTGAAGCTTTCTTT.

The gene calls are TRBV9 and TRBJ1-1; 7 bases map to TRBD1. The J segment lost 7 bases and the V segment lost 3 bases, leaving 12 bases of the junction unmatched. The germline CDR1 and CDR2 sequences are SGDLS and YYNGEE. This CDR3 is built from 15 residues. The CDR3 protein is CASSACPGTEDEAFF. As DNA, the CDR3 is TGTGCCAGCAGCGCCTGTCCCGGGACAGAAGATGAAGCTTTCTTT.

V gene TRBV27 combines with J gene TRBJ2-1; D may be TRBD1 (6 bases). This CDR3 is 15 amino acids long. Germline V gene data show CDR1 as MNHEY and CDR2 as SMNVEV (reference sequence). Trimming removed 6 bases from V and 8 bases from J, with 20 bases in between. CDR3 sequence: CASSGLRTPGDEQFF. The CDR3 region has the DNA TGTGCCAGCAGCGGGTTAAGGACGCCAGGGGATGAGCAGTTCTTC.

This clone has only one observation. This chain joins TRBV18 and TRBJ2-5; the match to TRBD2 covers 9 bases. This CDR3 spans 15 amino acids. Germline CDR1 and CDR2: KGHSH and LQKENI. The V gene end was trimmed by 6 bases and the J gene end by 3 bases; junction bases not matched to a gene: 8. CDR3 in DNA: TGTGCCAGCTCCCAGGGACTAGCTTGGAAAGAGACCCAGTACTTC. It codes for CASSQGLAWKETQYF.

The chain couples TRBV13 to TRBJ1-2; D not resolved. Looked up from germline, CDR1 is PRHDT and CDR2 is FYEKMQ (reference sequence). This CDR3 contains 12 residues. V lost 4 bases to trimming and J lost 8 bases, with 11 bases between them. CDR3 in amino acids: CASSSSFSGYTF. The CDR3 nucleotides are TGTGCCAGCAGCTCTTCATTTAGCGGCTACACCTTC.

This chain connects TRBV27 to TRBJ1-4; D might be TRBD1 (6 bases). Germline V gene sequence: CDR1 MNHEY, CDR2 SMNVEV (reference sequence). The ends were cut back, 5 bases at V and 8 bases at J, with 15 bases in the middle. CDR3 length: 14 residues. The CDR3 region is CASSLRGGREKLFF. CDR3 nucleotide sequence: TGTGCCAGCAGTCTAAGGGGGGGTCGGGAAAAACTGTTTTTT.

This chain joins TRBV28 and TRBJ1-2, with 7 positions matching TRBD1. The CDR3 is 14 amino acids. Trimming removed 5 bases from V and 3 bases from J; junction bases left unmatched: 6. Germline assignment: CDR1 MDHEN and CDR2 SYDVKM. The CDR3 coding sequence is TGTGCCAGCAGTCTGTGGGACAGTCACTATGGCTACACCTTC. Amino acid sequence: CASSLWDSHYGYTF.